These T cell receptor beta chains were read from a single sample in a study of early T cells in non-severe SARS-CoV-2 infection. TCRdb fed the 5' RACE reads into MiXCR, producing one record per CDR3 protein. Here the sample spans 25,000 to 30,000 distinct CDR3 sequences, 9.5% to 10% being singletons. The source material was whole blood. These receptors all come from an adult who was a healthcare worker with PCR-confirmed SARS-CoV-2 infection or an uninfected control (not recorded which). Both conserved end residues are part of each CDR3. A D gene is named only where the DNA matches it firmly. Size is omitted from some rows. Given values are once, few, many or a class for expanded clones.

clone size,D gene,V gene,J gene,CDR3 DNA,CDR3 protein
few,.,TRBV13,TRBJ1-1,TGTGCCAGCAGCTTCGAGGGCACTGAAGCTTTCTTT,CASSFEGTEAFF
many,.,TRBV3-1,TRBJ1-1,TGTGCCAGCAGCCAAGTGGGAGGGGACACTGAAGCTTTCTTT,CASSQVGGDTEAFF
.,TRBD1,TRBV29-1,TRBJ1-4,TGCAGCGTCGGAATGACAGGGGGCAGCAATGAAAAACTGTTTTTT,CSVGMTGGSNEKLFF
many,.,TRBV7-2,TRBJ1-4,TGTGCCAGCAGCTTAAGCCATAACATTGATGAAAAACTGTTTTTT,CASSLSHNIDEKLFF
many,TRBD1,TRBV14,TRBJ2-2,TGTGCCAGCAGGCACAGGGGGCCTTTTGACACCGGGGAGCTGTTTTTT,CASRHRGPFDTGELFF
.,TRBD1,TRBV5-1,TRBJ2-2,TGCGCCAGCAGATTTACAGGGGACACCGGGGAGCTGTTTTTT,CASRFTGDTGELFF
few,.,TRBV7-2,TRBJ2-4,TGTGCCAGCAGCCAGCTAGCCAAAAACATTCAGTACTTC,CASSQLAKNIQYF
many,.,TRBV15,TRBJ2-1,TGTGCCACCAGCAGAGATAGGGGGGGCAATGAGCAGTTCTTC,CATSRDRGGNEQFF
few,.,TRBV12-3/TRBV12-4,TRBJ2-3,TGTGCCAGCAGTACCCAATTCGTTTCCAGCTTCACAGATACGCAGTATTTT,CASSTQFVSSFTDTQYF
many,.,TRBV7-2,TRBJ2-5,TGTGCCAGCAGCTTAGAGGAAAGAACCCAGTACTTC,CASSLEERTQYF
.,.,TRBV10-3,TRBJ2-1,TGTGCCATCAGTGAGGGAATAAAGAGAGACAATGAGCAGTTCTTC,CAISEGIKRDNEQFF
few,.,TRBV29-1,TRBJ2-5,TGCAGCGTTGGGTTCCCCCTGGACGAGACCCAGTACTTC,CSVGFPLDETQYF
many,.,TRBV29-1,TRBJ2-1,TGCAGCGTTGAAGATTGGCTAGACAATGAGCAGTTCTTC,CSVEDWLDNEQFF
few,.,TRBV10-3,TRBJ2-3,TGTGCCATCACGATCAGTTGGGACACAGATACGCAGTATTTT,CAITISWDTDTQYF
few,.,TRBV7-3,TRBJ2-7,TGTGCCAGCAGCTTATATCGGGCCTACGAGCAGTACTTC,CASSLYRAYEQYF
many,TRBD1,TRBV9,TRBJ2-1,TGTGCCAGCAGTGACGGGACAGGGGGCCTTGAAACCTACAATGAGCAGTTCTTC,CASSDGTGGLETYNEQFF
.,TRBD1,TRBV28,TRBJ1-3,TGTGCCAGCTCTACTGGGACAGGGCCTGGAAACACCATATATTTT,CASSTGTGPGNTIYF
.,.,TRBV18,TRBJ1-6,TGTGCCAGCTCACCTCAGAGTGCGTCACCCCTCCACTTT,CASSPQSASPLHF
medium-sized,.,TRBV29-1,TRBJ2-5,TGCAGCGCCGGGGGGACCCAGTACTTC,CSAGGTQYF
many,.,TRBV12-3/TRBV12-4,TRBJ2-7,TGTGCCAGCAGTTTTCGGGCAGTCCGGTCCTACGAGCAGTACTTC,CASSFRAVRSYEQYF
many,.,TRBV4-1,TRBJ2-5,TGCGCCAGCAGCCAAGGGGGTGGATTAGAGACCCAGTACTTC,CASSQGGGLETQYF
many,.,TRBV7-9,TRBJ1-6,TGTGCCAGCAGCTTGAGGGGTTCACCCCTCCACTTT,CASSLRGSPLHF
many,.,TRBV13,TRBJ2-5,TGTGCCAGCAGCTTATATGAGGGTCTGGAGACCCAGTACTTC,CASSLYEGLETQYF
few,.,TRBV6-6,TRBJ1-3,TGTGCCAGCAGTTACCCCCCCACAAGGAGCTCTGGAAACACCATATATTTT,CASSYPPTRSSGNTIYF
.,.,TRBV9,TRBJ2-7,TGTGCCAGCAGCGAGAGGGAGGCCTCTATCTACGAGCAGTACTTC,CASSEREASIYEQYF
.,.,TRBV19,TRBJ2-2,TGTGCCAGTAGTATCAAGGGGTCGCTTCCCGGGGAGCTGTTTTTT,CASSIKGSLPGELFF
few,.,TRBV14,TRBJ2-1,TGTGCCAGCAGCCAAGGGGCTAGAAATGAGCAGTTCTTC,CASSQGARNEQFF
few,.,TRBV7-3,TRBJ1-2,TGTGCCAGCAGCCCCGGACAGCACGCTAACTATGGCTACACCTTC,CASSPGQHANYGYTF
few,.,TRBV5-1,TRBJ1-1,TGCGCCAGCAGCTTGACAGGGACCACTGAAGCTTTCTTT,CASSLTGTTEAFF
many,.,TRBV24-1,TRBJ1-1,TGTGCCACCAGTGGGTCTAAGGACGGCTCTGAAGCTTTCTTT,CATSGSKDGSEAFF
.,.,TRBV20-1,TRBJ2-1,TGCAGTGCCGCGGAGATAGATGGTGAGCAGTTCTTC,CSAAEIDGEQFF
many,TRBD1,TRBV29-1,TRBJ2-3,TGCAGCGTTGACGACAGGGGGCTTGCAGATACGCAGTATTTT,CSVDDRGLADTQYF
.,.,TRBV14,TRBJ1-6,TGTGCCAGCAGCCAAGATGCCGGGGCAGGGCCTAATTCACCCCTCCACTTT,CASSQDAGAGPNSPLHF
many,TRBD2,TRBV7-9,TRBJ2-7,TGTGCCAGCAGCCCATCACTTGTGACTAGCTTCTACGAGCAGTACTTC,CASSPSLVTSFYEQYF
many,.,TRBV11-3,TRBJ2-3,TGTGCCAGCTTACCGGGCGCGCCCACAGATACGCAGTATTTT,CASLPGAPTDTQYF
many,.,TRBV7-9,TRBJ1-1,TGTGCCAGCAGCTTAGGCCGACGTACAGGGTCGGCTGAAGCTTTCTTT,CASSLGRRTGSAEAFF
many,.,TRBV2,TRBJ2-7,TGTGCCAGCAGTGAACGCTGGGGACAGTACTTC,CASSERWGQYF
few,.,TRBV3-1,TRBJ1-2,TGTGCCAGCAGCCCATGGGACACTCCAGGCTACACCTTC,CASSPWDTPGYTF
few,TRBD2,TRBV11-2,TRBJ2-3,TGTGCCAGCAGCTTAGTTCTCACTAGCGGGGGCCCAGATACGCAGTATTTT,CASSLVLTSGGPDTQYF
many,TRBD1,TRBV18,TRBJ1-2,TGTGCCAGCACCGGGACAGGGGGCGTGAACGGTCTCAGCTATGGCTACACCTTC,CASTGTGGVNGLSYGYTF
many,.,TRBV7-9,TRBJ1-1,TGTGCCAGCAGCTTAGGCCAGGGGCTTGAAGCTTTCTTT,CASSLGQGLEAFF
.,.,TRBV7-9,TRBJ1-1,TGTGCCAGCAGCTTAGATGGGCCTAACACTGAAGCTTTCTTT,CASSLDGPNTEAFF
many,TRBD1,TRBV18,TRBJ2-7,TGTGCCAGCTCACCGGACAGGCCGCTCTGGGAGCAGTACTTC,CASSPDRPLWEQYF
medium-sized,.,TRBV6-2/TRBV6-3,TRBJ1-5,TGTGCCAGCAGTCCCGGGACAACGGGGCGCAATCAGCCCCAGCATTTT,CASSPGTTGRNQPQHF
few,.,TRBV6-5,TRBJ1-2,TGTGCCAGCAGTCCCCTCGAGGATTCCAGGGGCTACACCTTC,CASSPLEDSRGYTF
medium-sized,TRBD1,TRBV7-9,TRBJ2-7,TGTGCCAGCAGCTTAGTTGGGGACAGGGTCGAGCAGTACTTC,CASSLVGDRVEQYF
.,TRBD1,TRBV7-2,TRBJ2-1,TGTGCCAGTCTCACAACAGGGGGCACCTACAATGAGCAGTTCTTC,CASLTTGGTYNEQFF
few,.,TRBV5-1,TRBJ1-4,TGCGCCAGCAGCCCGTCCGCGGCCGCTAATGAAAAACTGTTTTTT,CASSPSAAANEKLFF
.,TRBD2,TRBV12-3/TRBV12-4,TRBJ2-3,TGTGCCAGCAGTTCAGGTGTATCGGGACTAGCGACAGATACGCAGTATTTT,CASSSGVSGLATDTQYF
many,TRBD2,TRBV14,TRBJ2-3,TGTGCCAGCAGCCACAGGACGGGGGGATGGACAGATACGCAGTATTTT,CASSHRTGGWTDTQYF
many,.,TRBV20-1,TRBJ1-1,TGCAGTGCTAGTAGGCCAGATAACCCTGAAGCTTTCTTT,CSASRPDNPEAFF
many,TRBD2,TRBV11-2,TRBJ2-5,TGTGCCAGCAGCTCGGCTAGCGGGGGAAGAGAGACCCAGTACTTC,CASSSASGGRETQYF
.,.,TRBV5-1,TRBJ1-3,TGCGCCAGCAGATCCGGCCCCTCTGGAAACACCATATATTTT,CASRSGPSGNTIYF
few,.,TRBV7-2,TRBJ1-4,TGTGCCAGCAGCGAACAACCAAATGAAAAACTGTTTTTT,CASSEQPNEKLFF
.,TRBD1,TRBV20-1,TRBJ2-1,TGCAGTGCTACCGACCGGGACAGGGGGATCTATGAGCAGTTCTTC,CSATDRDRGIYEQFF